The source of this T cell receptor beta chain is a study of blood T cells in healthy people across ages. This clonotype is a singleton in its sample. Its antigen remains unidentified. Isolated per sample were at least 6 million PBMCs. With a J-beta primer mix and a sample-barcoded 5' primer, a second PCR ran about 7 to 12 cycles. TCRdb fed the 5' RACE reads into MiXCR, producing one record per CDR3 protein. The sample lists approximately 780,000 distinct CDR3 sequences; roughly 26% were seen once. Whole-study results and caveats: A strong correlation was found between TCR beta diversity and the percentage of naive T cells. Whereas aged donors had fewer naive CD4+ cells, long-lived donors had more of them and higher diversity.

Germline-derived CDR1 and CDR2 are SGHTA and FQGNSA. This CDR3 is 13 amino acids long. The V end was cut by 1 base, the J end by 6 bases, with 9 bases between. These data were also reused for a study on T cells of mothers and their children. That report notes: Every mother supplied over 9 million TCR beta CDR3 reads and every child a few million.

Sequencing was performed on blood. This chain uses TRBV7-2 with TRBJ1-1, with D hard to call. The clonotype was recovered from a boy aged 5 to 17 in good health. The CDR3 DNA reads TGTGCCAGCAGCTTAGATATAGGTCCTGAAGCTTTCTTT. It translates to CASSLDIGPEAFF.